These 20 T cell receptor beta chains originate from one sample sequenced in a study of STAT5B mutations in CD4+ large granular lymphocyte leukemia. The protocol was immunoSEQ multiplex PCR, while the TCRdb copy is restricted to in-frame clones and leaves out a portion. Among tens of thousands of clones listed, 78% were seen once. Input material: CD4+ T cells from blood buffy coats. Every receptor here comes from a human donor in good health.

The chain recombines TRBV7-2 with TRBJ2-3; 14 nucleotides align to TRBD2. Germline-derived CDR1 and CDR2 are SGHTA and FQGNSA. The CDR3 is 18 residues long. V was pared by 3 bases and J by 0 bases, with 5 bases of the junction left unmatched. The CDR3 region has the DNA TGTGCCAGCAGCTTGGGACTAGCGGGGGCCTCTAGCACAGATACGCAGTATTTT. It is translated as CASSLGLAGASSTDTQYF. Supplemented by reference TRBV7-2 and TRBJ2-3, the full variable domain reads GAGVSQSPSNKVTEKGKDVELRCDPISGHTALYWYRQSLGQGLEFLIYFQGNSAPDKSGLPSDRFSAERTGGSVSTLTIQRTQQEDSAVYLCASSLGLAGASSTDTQYFGPGTRLTVL.

The chain is built from TRBV5-1 and TRBJ1-3; the D is unclear. In germline, CDR1 is SGHRS, CDR2 YFSETQ. The CDR3 has 16 residues. With 0 bases removed from V and 1 base from J, the gap between germline ends came to 11 bases. The CDR3 DNA reads TGCGCCAGCAGCTTGGCCGCGTCGGATTCTGGAAACACCATATATTTT. As protein: CASSLAASDSGNTIYF.

The genes are TRBV19 and TRBJ1-5; no firm D call. The CDR3 runs 16 residues. V was shortened by 3 bases and J by 2 bases, with 14 bases between the two germline ends. Per germline, CDR1 LNHDA and CDR2 SQIVND (reference sequence). The CDR3 loop is CASSIFGLDGNQPQHF. In DNA form, the CDR3 reads TGTGCCAGTAGTATCTTCGGGTTAGATGGCAATCAGCCCCAGCATTTT.

The chain carries TRBV2 and TRBJ2-3; 9 bases agree with TRBD1. Germline V gene lookup returns CDR1 SNHLY and CDR2 FYNNEI. The trim removed 4 bases at V and 2 bases at J, leaving 7 bases unmatched. The CDR3 is made up of 16 amino acids. In DNA, the CDR3 is TGTGCCAGCAGTGTACTGGACAGGGGACTCACAGATACGCAGTATTTT. This codes for CASSVLDRGLTDTQYF.

This CDR3 reads CASSLALKTQYF. CDR3 DNA sequence: TGTGCCAGCAGCTTAGCGCTGAAGACCCAGTACTTC. The V and J genes are TRBV7-2 and TRBJ2-5, with D unresolved. CDR3 length: 12 amino acids. V was trimmed by 0 bases and J by 6 bases, leaving 5 bases between them. Germline V CDR1 and CDR2: SGHTA, FQGNSA.

This clone was recorded only once. The J gene is TRBJ2-1, the V gene TRBV7-2; the match to TRBD2 covers 11 bases. CDR3 size: 16 residues. CDR1 and CDR2 (germline): SGHTA, FQGNSA. V lost 4 bases to trimming and J lost 2 bases; unmatched junction nucleotides: 4. The CDR3 coding sequence is TGTGCCAGCAGCTCCACTAGCGGGGGCGCCTACAATGAGCAGTTCTTC. Its protein is CASSSTSGGAYNEQFF.

The chain couples TRBV6-6 to TRBJ2-1, with 9 bases matching TRBD1. V gave up 7 bases and J gave up 8 bases; unmatched junction bases: 12. The germline gives CDR1 MNHNY, CDR2 SVGAGI (reference sequence). CDR3 length: 15 amino acids. DNA for the CDR3: TGTGCCAGCAAGGAAGGGACAGGGATGGCCTATGAGCAGTTCTTC. Protein product: CASKEGTGMAYEQFF.

The rearrangement uses TRBV2 and TRBJ2-7; TRBD1 matches at 7 bases. The CDR3 is 14 amino acids. With 6 bases clipped from V and 2 bases from J, the junction kept 7 bases outside the gene matches. Germline V gives CDR1 SNHLY, CDR2 FYNNEI. In nucleotides, the CDR3 is TGTGCCAGCAGACCGGGACAGTTTACCTACGAGCAGTACTTC. It specifies CASRPGQFTYEQYF.

The CDR3 DNA is TGTGCCTGGAGGTTAGCGGGAGGAGGTGATACGCAGTATTTT. This codes for CAWRLAGGGDTQYF. This rearrangement joins TRBV30 to TRBJ2-3; 10 bases align to TRBD2. Germline CDR1 reads GTSNPN; CDR2 reads SVGIG (reference sequence). J was trimmed by 6 bases and V by 3 bases; bases with no gene match: 6. This CDR3 is 14 amino acids long.

CDR3 nucleotides: TGTGCCAGCAGTGAACAGGGATCGGGCACCGGGGAGCTGTTTTTT. Amino acid sequence: CASSEQGSGTGELFF. J is TRBJ2-2 and V is TRBV2; the D gene is possibly TRBD1 (5 bases). V lost 2 bases to trimming and J lost 4 bases, with 11 bases between them. The CDR3 length is 15 residues. Germline CDR1 reads SNHLY; CDR2 reads FYNNEI.

This clone showed up just a few times. The chain employs TRBV2 and TRBJ1-5; TRBD1 agrees at 7 bases. The trim removed 2 bases at V and 6 bases at J, leaving 4 bases unmatched. The V gene's germline CDR1 is SNHLY and CDR2 FYNNEI. This CDR3 spans 14 amino acids. The CDR3 coding sequence is TGTGCCAGCAGTGAAATAGGGGGCCCTCAGCCCCAGCATTTT. This codes for CASSEIGGPQPQHF.

This rearrangement joins TRBV6-1 to TRBJ2-7; D call uncertain. The CDR3 runs to 13 residues. V lost 4 bases, J lost 2 bases, and 9 bases lay in between. CDR1 and CDR2 (germline): MNHNS, SASEGT. Here the CDR3 reads CASSVVATYEQYF. CDR3 DNA: TGTGCCAGCAGTGTGGTGGCAACCTACGAGCAGTACTTC.

J is TRBJ2-4 and V is TRBV7-2; D possibly corresponds to TRBD2 (5 bases). This CDR3 is 15 amino acids long. Trimming stripped 1 base from V and 3 bases from J, with 10 bases between. The germline CDR1 and CDR2 sequences are SGHTA and FQGNSA. CDR3 DNA: TGTGCCAGCAGCTTAGTCGGGGTGGTCAAAAACATTCAGTACTTC. Amino acids: CASSLVGVVKNIQYF.

V and J are TRBV18 and TRBJ2-5; maybe TRBD2 (5 bases). The germline V and J ends were trimmed by 2 bases and 2 bases, with 12 bases remaining between them. Germline lookup yields CDR1 KGHSH and CDR2 LQKENI. The CDR3 is 15 residues long. The CDR3 bases are TGTGCCAGCTCACCAGGGTCGGGGTTACAAGAGACCCAGTACTTC. It yields the protein CASSPGSGLQETQYF.

This clone was detected once. The chain couples TRBV10-1 to TRBJ2-5; the D gene could be TRBD1 or TRBD2 (6 bases each). This CDR3 is built from 15 residues. Germline CDR1 reads WNHNN; CDR2 reads SYGVQD (reference sequence). Trimming removed 3 bases from V and 4 bases from J, with 15 bases in between. The CDR3 region is CASSDRGGGVETQYF. DNA for the CDR3: TGCGCCAGCAGTGACAGGGGTGGAGGGGTAGAGACCCAGTACTTC.

The chain couples TRBV10-3 to TRBJ2-2; the D gene could be TRBD1 or TRBD2 (5 bases each). The CDR3 totals 18 residues. CDR1 and CDR2 (germline): ENHRY, SYGVKD. The V and J ends lost 3 bases and 0 bases respectively, with 17 bases between them. CDR3 in amino acids: CAISERGPGDANTGELFF. The CDR3 nucleotides read TGTGCCATCAGTGAAAGGGGCCCTGGGGACGCGAACACCGGGGAGCTGTTTTTT.

This clone appeared once. The CDR3 spells CASSPGTGQETQYF. The CDR3 DNA is TGTGCCAGCAGCCCGGGGACAGGGCAAGAGACCCAGTACTTC. The chain carries TRBV5-4 and TRBJ2-5; 9 bases agree with TRBD1. CDR3 length: 14 residues. V trimming: 4 bases; J trimming: 2 bases; junction bases outside the gene matches: 3. Germline V CDR1 and CDR2: SGHNT, YYREEE (reference sequence).

The rearrangement links TRBV6-5 to TRBJ1-3; D gene ambiguous. The CDR3 extends over 12 amino acids. Trimming took 4 bases from V and 4 from J, leaving 5 bases between them. Germline CDR1 and CDR2: MNHEY and SVGAGI. The CDR3 sequence: CASSSQGNTIYF. CDR3 nucleotides: TGTGCCAGCAGTTCACAGGGAAACACCATATATTTT.

This sequence joins TRBV19 and TRBJ2-4; possible D gene TRBD1, 6 bases. The CDR3 spans 14 residues. Looked up from germline, CDR1 is LNHDA and CDR2 is SQIVND (reference sequence). Trimming took off 6 bases at V and 1 base at J, with 10 bases between the two ends. This chain's CDR3 is CASRTTGAKNIQYF. CDR3 bases: TGTGCCAGTAGAACGACAGGCGCCAAAAACATTCAGTACTTC.

The CDR3 nucleotides read TGTGCCAGCACTGGAGACTTGGGAGGTTCACCCCTCCACTTT. Translation: CASTGDLGGSPLHF. This chain links TRBV2 with TRBJ1-6; D call uncertain. Germline values: CDR1 SNHLY, CDR2 FYNNEI. V was trimmed by 7 bases and J by 9 bases, leaving 16 bases between them. The CDR3 contains 14 residues.